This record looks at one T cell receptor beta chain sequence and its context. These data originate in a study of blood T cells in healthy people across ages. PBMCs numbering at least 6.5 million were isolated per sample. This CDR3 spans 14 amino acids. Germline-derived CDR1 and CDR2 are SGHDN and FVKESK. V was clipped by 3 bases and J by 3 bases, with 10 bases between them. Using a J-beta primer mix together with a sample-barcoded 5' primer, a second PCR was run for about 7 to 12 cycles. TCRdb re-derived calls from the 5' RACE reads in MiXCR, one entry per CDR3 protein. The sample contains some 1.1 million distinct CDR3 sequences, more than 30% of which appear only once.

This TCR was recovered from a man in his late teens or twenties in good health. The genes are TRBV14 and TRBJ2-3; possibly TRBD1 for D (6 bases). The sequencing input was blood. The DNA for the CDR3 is TGTGCCAGCAGCCACGGACAGAGGACAGATACGCAGTATTTT. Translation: CASSHGQRTDTQYF.